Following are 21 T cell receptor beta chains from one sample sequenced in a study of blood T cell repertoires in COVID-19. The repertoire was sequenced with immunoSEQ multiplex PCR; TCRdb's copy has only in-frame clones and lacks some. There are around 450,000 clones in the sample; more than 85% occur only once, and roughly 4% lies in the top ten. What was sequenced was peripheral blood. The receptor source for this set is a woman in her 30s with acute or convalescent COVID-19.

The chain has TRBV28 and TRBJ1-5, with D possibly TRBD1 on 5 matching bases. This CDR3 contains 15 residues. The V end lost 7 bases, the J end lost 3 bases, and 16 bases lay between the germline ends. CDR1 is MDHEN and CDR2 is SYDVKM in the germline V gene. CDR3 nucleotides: TGTGCCAGCACTACTGGGGGGGGTTTCAATCAGCCCCAGCATTTT. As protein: CASTTGGGFNQPQHF. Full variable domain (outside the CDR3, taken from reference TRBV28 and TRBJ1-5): DVKVTQSSRYLVKRTGEKVFLECVQDMDHENMFWYRQDPGLGLRLIYFSYDVKMKEKGDIPEGYSVSREKKERFSLILESASTNQTSMYLCASTTGGGFNQPQHFGDGTRLSIL.

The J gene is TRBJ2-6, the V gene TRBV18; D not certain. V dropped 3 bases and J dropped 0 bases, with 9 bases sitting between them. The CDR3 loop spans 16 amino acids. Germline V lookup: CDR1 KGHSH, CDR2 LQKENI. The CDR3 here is CASSPPVLSGANVLTF. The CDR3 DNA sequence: TGTGCCAGCTCACCTCCGGTTCTCTCTGGGGCCAACGTCCTGACTTTC. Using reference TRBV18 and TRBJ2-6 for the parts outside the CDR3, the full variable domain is NAGVMQNPRHLVRRRGQEARLRCSPMKGHSHVYWYRQLPEEGLKFMVYLQKENIIDESGMPKERFSAEFPKEGPSILRIQQVVRGDSAAYFCASSPPVLSGANVLTFGAGSRLTVL.

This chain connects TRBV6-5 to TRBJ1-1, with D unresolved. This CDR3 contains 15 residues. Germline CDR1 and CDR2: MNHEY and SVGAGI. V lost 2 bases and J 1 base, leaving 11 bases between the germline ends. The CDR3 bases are TGTGCCAGCAGTTACCGGGGAACCTGGAACACTGAAGCTTTCTTT. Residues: CASSYRGTWNTEAFF.

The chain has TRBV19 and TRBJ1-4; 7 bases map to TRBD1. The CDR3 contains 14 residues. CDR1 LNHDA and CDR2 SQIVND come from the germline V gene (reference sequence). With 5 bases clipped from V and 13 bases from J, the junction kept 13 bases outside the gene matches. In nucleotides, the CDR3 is TGTGCCAGTAGTCCCGGGACAGCTGACTCAAGACTGTTTTTT. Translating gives CASSPGTADSRLFF.

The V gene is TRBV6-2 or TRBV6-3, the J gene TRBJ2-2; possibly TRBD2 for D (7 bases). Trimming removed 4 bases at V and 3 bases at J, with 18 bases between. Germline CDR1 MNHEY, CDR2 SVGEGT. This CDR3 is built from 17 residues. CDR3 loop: CASSFSWEGDYTGELFF. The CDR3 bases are TGTGCCAGCAGTTTTTCCTGGGAGGGGGACTACACCGGGGAGCTGTTTTTT.

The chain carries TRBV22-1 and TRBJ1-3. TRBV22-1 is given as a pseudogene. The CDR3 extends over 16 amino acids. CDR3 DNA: TGTCCTGGGAGCGCCGGGAATCACTTCTCTGGAAACACCATATATTTT. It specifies CPGSAGNHFSGNTIYF.

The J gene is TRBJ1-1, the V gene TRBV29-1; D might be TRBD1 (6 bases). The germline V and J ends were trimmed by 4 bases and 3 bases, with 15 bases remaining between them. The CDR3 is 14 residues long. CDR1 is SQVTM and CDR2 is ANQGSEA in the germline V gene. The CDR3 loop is CSVVGGGVYTEAFF. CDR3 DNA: TGCAGCGTTGTAGGGGGGGGCGTGTACACTGAAGCTTTCTTT.

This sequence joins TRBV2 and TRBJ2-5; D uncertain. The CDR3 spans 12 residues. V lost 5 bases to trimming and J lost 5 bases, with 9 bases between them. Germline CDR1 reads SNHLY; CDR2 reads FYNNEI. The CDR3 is CASSIVAETQYF. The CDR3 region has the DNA TGTGCCAGCAGTATAGTCGCGGAGACCCAGTACTTC.

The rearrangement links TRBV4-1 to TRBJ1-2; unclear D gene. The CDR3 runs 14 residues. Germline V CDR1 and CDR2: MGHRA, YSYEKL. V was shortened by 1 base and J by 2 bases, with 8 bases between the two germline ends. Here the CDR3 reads CASSQGLQNYGYTF. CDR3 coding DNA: TGCGCCAGCAGCCAAGGCCTCCAGAACTATGGCTACACCTTC.

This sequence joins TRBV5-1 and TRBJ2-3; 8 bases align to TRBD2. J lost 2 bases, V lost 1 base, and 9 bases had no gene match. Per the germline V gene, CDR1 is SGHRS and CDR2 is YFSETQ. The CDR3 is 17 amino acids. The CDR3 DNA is TGCGCCAGCAGCTTGTTAGGAGCGGGGGCCTCCACAGATACGCAGTATTTT. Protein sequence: CASSLLGAGASTDTQYF.

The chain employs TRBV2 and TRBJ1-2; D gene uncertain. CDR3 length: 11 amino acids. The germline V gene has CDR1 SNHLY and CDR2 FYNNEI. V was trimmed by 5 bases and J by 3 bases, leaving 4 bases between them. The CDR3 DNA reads TGTGCCAGCAGTTCGGACTATGGCTACACCTTC. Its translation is CASSSDYGYTF.

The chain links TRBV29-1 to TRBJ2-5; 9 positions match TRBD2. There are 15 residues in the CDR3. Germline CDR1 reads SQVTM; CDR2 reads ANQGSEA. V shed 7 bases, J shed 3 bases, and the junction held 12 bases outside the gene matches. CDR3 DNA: TGCAGCGCCACTCCCCTGGGCGGGGGGGAAGAGACCCAGTACTTC. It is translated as CSATPLGGGEETQYF.

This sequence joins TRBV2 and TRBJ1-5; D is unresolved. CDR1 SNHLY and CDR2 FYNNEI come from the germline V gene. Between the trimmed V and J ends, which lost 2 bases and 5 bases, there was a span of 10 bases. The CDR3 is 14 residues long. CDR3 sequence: CASSEMADDQPQHF. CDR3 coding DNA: TGTGCCAGCAGTGAAATGGCAGATGATCAGCCCCAGCATTTT. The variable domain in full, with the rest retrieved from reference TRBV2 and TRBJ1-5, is EPEVTQTPSHQVTQMGQEVILRCVPISNHLYFYWYRQILGQKVEFLVSFYNNEISEKSEIFDDQFSVERPDGSNFTLKIRSTKLEDSAMYFCASSEMADDQPQHFGDGTRLSIL.

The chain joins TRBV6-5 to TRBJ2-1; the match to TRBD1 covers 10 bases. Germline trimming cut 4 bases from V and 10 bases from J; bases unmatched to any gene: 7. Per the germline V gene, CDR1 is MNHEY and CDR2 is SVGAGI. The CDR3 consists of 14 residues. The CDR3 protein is CASSSGTGAEEQFF. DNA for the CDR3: TGTGCCAGCAGTTCCGGGACAGGGGCGGAGGAGCAGTTCTTC.

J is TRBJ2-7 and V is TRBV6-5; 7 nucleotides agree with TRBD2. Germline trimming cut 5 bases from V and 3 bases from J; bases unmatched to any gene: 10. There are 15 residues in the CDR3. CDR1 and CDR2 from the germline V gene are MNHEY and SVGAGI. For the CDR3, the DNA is TGTGCCAGCAGTCCAGAGCGGGGCCGCATCTACGAGCAGTACTTC. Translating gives CASSPERGRIYEQYF.

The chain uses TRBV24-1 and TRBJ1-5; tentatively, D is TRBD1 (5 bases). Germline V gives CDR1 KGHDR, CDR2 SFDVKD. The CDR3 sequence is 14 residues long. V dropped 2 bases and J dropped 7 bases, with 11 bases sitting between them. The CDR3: CATSDYRGKQPQHF. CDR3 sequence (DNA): TGTGCCACCAGTGATTATAGGGGTAAGCAGCCCCAGCATTTT.

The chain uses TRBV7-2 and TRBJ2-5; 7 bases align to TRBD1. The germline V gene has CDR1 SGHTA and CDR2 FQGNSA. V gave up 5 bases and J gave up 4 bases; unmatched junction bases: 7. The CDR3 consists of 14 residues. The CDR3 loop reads CASSTLTGLETQYF. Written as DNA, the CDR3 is TGTGCCAGCAGCACCCTGACAGGGCTAGAGACCCAGTACTTC.

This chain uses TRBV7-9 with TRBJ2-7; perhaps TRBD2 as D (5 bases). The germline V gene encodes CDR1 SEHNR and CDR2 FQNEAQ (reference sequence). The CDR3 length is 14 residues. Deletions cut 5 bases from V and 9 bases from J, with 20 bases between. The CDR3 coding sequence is TGTGCCAGCAGCCACCCGCAACCCCGTGAGGGGCAGTACTTC. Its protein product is CASSHPQPREGQYF.

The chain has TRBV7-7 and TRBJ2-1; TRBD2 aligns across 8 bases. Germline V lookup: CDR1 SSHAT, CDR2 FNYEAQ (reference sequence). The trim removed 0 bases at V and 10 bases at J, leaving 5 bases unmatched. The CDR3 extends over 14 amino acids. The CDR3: CASSLAREASEQFF. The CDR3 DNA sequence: TGTGCCAGCAGCTTAGCGCGGGAGGCCAGCGAGCAGTTCTTC. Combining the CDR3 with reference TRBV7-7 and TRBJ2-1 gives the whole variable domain GAGVSQSPRYKVTKRGQDVTLRCDPISSHATLYWYQQALGQGPEFLTYFNYEAQPDKSGLPSDRFSAERPEGSISTLTIQRTEQRDSAMYRCASSLAREASEQFFGPGTRLTVL.

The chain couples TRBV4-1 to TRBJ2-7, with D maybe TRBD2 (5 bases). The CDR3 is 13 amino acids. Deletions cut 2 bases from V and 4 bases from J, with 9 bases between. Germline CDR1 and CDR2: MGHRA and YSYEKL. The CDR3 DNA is TGCGCCAGCAGCCAAAGGGAGACTTACGAGCAGTACTTC. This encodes CASSQRETYEQYF.

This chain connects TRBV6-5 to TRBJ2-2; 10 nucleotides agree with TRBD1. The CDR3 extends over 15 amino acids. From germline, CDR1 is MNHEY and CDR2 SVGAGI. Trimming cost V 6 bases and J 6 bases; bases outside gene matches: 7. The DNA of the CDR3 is TGTGCCAGCAGCCGGGGGGACAGGGGAGCCGGGGAGCTGTTTTTT. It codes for CASSRGDRGAGELFF.